This T cell receptor beta chain was retrieved from a study of monozygotic twins with inflammatory bowel disease. Whole-study findings and limits: IBD-affected twins scored below their healthy co-twins in TCRbeta diversity (inverse Simpson). People with IBD had fewer clonotypes in common with others than healthy twins did, especially with disease activity.

Germline V gene data show CDR1 as SGHRS and CDR2 as YFSETQ. The CDR3 consists of 15 residues. Researchers used template switching to add UMIs featuring a 6-nucleotide sample barcode. TCRdb reprocessed the 5' RACE reads, with one entry per CDR3 protein and no DNA. Across 40,000 to 45,000 distinct CDR3 sequences, the top ten clones capture about 5% of the sample. With regard to this clonotype: The antigen remains undetermined.

The sequence came from a human donor with ulcerative colitis or Crohn's disease, or a healthy co-twin of an affected twin (not recorded which). Sequencing was done on a sample of blood. V usage is TRBV5-1 and J usage is TRBJ1-1; lacking DNA, the TRBD1 call made by TCRdb goes unchecked. The CDR3 here is CASSAYRGRGTEAFF.